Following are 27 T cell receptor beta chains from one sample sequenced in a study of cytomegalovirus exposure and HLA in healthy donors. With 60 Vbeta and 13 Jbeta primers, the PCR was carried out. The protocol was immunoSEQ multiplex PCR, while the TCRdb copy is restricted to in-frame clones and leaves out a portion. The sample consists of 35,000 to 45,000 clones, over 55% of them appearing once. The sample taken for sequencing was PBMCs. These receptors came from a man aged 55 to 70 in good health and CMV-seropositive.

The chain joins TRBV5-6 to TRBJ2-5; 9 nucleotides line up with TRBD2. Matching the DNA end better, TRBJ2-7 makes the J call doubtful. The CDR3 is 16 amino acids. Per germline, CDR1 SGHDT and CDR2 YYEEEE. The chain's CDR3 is CASSLYLAGASYEQYF. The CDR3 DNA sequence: TGTGCCAGCAGCTTGTATTTAGCGGGAGCTTCTTACGAGCAGTACTTC.

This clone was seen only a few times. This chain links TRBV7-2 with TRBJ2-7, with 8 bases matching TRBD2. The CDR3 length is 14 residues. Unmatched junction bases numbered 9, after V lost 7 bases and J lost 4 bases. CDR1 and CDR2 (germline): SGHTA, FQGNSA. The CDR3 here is CASKLSSGSYEQYF. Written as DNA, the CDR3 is TGTGCCAGCAAGTTGTCTAGCGGGTCGTACGAGCAGTACTTC.

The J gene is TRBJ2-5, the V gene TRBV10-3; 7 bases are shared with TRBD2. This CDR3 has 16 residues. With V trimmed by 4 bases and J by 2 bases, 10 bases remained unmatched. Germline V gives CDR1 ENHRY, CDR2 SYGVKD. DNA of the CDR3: TGTGCCATCAGTGTCGAGAGTTGGGACTATCAAGAGACCCAGTACTTC. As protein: CAISVESWDYQETQYF.

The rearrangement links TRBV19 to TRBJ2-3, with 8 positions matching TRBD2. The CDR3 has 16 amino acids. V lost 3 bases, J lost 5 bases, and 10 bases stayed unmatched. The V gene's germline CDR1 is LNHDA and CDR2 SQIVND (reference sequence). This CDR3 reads CASSIEAGVLLDTQYF. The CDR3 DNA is TGTGCCAGTAGTATTGAAGCGGGAGTGCTCCTAGATACGCAGTATTTT.

CDR3 DNA sequence: TGCGCCAGCAGCCAAGGAGAACTAGCGAGCACAGATACGCAGTATTTT. It is translated as CASSQGELASTDTQYF. V and J are TRBV4-3 and TRBJ2-3, with 7 bases identical to TRBD2. The CDR3 consists of 16 residues. V lost 1 base to trimming and J lost 0 bases; unmatched junction nucleotides: 4. Germline CDR1 reads LGHNA; CDR2 reads YSLEER.

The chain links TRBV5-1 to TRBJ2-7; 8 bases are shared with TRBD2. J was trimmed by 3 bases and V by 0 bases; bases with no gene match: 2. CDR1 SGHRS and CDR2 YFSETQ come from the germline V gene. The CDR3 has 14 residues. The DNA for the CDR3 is TGCGCCAGCAGCTTGGAGGGACTAGACTACGAGCAGTACTTC. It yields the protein CASSLEGLDYEQYF.

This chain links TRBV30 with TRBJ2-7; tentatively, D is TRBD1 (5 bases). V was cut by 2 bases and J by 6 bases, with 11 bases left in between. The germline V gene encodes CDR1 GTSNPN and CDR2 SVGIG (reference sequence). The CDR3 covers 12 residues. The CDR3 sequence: CAWSLGHLEQYF. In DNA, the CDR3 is TGTGCCTGGAGTTTAGGACACCTCGAGCAGTACTTC.

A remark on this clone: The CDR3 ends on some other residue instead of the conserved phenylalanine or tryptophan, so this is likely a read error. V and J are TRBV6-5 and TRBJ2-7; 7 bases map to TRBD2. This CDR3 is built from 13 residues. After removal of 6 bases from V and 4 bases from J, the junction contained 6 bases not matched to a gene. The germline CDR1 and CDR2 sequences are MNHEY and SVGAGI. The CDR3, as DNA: TGTGCCAGCAGCCCGAGACTAGCTTACGAGCAGTACCTC. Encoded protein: CASSPRLAYEQYL.

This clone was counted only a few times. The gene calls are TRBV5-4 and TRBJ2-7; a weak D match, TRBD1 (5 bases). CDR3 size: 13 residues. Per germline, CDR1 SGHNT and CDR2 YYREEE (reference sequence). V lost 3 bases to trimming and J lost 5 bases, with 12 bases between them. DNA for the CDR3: TGTGCCAGCAGCTCGACAGAGAAGGACGAGCAGTACTTC. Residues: CASSSTEKDEQYF. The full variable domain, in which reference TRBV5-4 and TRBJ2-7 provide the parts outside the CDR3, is ETGVTQSPTHLIKTRGQQVTLRCSSQSGHNTVSWYQQALGQGPQFIFQYYREEENGRGNFPPRFSGLQFPNYSSELNVNALELDDSALYLCASSSTEKDEQYFGPGTRLTVT.

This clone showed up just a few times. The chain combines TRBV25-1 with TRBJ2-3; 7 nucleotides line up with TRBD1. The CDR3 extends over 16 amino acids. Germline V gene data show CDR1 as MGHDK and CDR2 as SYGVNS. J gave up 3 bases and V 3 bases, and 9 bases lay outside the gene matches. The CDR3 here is CASSDPGTVLTDTQYF. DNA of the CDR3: TGTGCCAGCAGTGATCCCGGGACAGTCCTAACAGATACGCAGTATTTT.

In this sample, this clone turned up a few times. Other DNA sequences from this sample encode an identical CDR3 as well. DNA of the CDR3: TGTGCCAGCAGTAACTACAGGGGGAACACTGAAGCTTTCTTT. It specifies CASSNYRGNTEAFF. V usage is TRBV6-5 and J usage is TRBJ1-1, with TRBD1 matching 7 bases. The CDR3 spans 14 residues. CDR1 is MNHEY, CDR2 SVGAGI, per germline. The ends lost 5 bases at V and 1 base at J; junction bases unmatched: 4.

CDR3 nucleotide sequence: TGTGCCAGCAGCCCGGAAGGACTAGCGGGAATTGAGCAGTTCTTC. This encodes CASSPEGLAGIEQFF. This chain uses TRBV5-4 with TRBJ2-1; 12 positions match TRBD2. The V gene's germline CDR1 is SGHNT and CDR2 YYREEE (reference sequence). CDR3 length: 15 amino acids. With 4 bases clipped from V and 9 bases from J, the junction kept 8 bases outside the gene matches.

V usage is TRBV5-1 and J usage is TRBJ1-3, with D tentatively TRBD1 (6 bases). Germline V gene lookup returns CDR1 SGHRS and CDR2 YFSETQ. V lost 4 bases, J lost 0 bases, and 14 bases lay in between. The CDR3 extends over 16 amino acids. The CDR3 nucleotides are TGCGCCAGCAGCCTACACCCACAGGGCTCTGGAAACACCATATATTTT. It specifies CASSLHPQGSGNTIYF.

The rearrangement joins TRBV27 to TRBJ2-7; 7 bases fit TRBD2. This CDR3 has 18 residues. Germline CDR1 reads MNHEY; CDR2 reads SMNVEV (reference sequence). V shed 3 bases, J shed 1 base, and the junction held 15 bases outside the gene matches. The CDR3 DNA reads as TGTGCCAGCAGTTTCTTACGAGGCGGGGACTACCCATCCTACGAGCAGTACTTC. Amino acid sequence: CASSFLRGGDYPSYEQYF.

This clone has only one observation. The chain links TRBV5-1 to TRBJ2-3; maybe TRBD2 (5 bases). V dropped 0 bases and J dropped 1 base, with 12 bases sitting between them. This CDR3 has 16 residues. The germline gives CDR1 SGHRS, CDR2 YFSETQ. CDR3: CASSLGLAGGTDTQYF. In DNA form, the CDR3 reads TGCGCCAGCAGCTTGGGGCTAGCTGGTGGCACAGATACGCAGTATTTT.

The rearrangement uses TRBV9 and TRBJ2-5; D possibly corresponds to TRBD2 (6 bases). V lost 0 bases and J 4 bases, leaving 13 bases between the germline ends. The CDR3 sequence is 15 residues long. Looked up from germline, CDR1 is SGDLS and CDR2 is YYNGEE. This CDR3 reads CASSVGLARGETQYF. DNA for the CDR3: TGTGCCAGCAGCGTAGGTCTAGCGAGAGGAGAGACCCAGTACTTC.

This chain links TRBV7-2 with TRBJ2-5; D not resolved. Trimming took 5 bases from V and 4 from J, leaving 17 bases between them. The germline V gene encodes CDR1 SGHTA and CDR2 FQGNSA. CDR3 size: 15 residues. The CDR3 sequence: CASSIGTGVGETQYF. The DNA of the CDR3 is TGTGCCAGCAGCATCGGAACGGGTGTTGGAGAGACCCAGTACTTC.

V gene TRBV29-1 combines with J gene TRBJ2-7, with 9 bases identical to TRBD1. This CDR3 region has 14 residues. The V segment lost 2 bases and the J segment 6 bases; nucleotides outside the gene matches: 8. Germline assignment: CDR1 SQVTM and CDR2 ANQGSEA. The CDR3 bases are TGCAGCGTTGAACCGAGGGGACAGGGAGGCGAGCAGTACTTC. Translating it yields CSVEPRGQGGEQYF.

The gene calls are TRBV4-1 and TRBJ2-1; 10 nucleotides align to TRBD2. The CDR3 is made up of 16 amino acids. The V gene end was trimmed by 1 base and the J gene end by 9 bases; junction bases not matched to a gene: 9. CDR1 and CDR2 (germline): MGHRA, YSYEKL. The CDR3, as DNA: TGCGCCAGCAGCCAAGTCTTAAGCGGGAGGGCGGCTGAGCAGTTCTTC. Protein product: CASSQVLSGRAAEQFF.

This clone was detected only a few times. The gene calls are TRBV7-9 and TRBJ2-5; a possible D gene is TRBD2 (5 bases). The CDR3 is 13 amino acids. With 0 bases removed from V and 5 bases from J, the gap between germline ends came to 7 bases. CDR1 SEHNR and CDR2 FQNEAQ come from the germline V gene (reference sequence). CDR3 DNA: TGTGCCAGCAGCTTAGCGGGGAGTGAGACCCAGTACTTC. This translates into CASSLAGSETQYF.

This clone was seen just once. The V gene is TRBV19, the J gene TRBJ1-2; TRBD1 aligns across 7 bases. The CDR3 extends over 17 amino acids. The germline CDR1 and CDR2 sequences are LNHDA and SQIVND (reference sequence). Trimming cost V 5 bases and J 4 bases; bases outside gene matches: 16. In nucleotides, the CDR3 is TGTGCCAGTAGTTCCCCCTCTCGGGACAGAACAATCTATGGCTACACCTTC. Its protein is CASSSPSRDRTIYGYTF.

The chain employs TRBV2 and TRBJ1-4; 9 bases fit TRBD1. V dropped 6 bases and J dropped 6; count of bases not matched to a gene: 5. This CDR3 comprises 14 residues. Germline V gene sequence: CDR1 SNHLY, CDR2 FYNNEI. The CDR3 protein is CASRITGGDEKLFF. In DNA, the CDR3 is TGTGCCAGCAGGATAACAGGGGGCGATGAAAAACTGTTTTTT.

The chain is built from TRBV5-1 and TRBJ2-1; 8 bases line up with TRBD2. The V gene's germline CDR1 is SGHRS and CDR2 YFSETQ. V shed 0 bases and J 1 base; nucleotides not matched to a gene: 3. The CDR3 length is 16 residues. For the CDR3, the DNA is TGCGCCAGCAGCTTGGAGCCTAGCGGGTCCTACAATGAGCAGTTCTTC. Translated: CASSLEPSGSYNEQFF.

CDR3 sequence reads: CASSLGFRPTSGGANEQFF. In DNA, the CDR3 is TGTGCCAGCAGCTTAGGATTTAGACCGACTAGCGGTGGGGCGAATGAGCAGTTCTTC. The rearrangement uses TRBV7-2 and TRBJ2-1; 9 nucleotides align to TRBD2. Germline V gives CDR1 SGHTA, CDR2 FQGNSA. The CDR3 spans 19 residues. After removal of 1 base from V and 7 bases from J, the junction contained 17 bases not matched to a gene.

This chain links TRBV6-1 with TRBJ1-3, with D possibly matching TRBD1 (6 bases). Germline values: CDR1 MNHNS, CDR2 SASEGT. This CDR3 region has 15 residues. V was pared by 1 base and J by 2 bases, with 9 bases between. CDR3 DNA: TGTGCCAGCAGTGAAGACAGGGACCCTGGAAACACCATATATTTT. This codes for CASSEDRDPGNTIYF.

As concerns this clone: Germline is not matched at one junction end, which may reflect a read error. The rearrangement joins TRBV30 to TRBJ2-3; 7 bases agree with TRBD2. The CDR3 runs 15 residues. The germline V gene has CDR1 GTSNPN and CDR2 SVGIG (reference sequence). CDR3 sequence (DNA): TGTGCCTGGAGGAAAGCAGCGGGGCACACAGATGCGCAGTATTTT. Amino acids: CAWRKAAGHTDAQYF. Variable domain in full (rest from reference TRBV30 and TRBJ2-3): SQTIHQWPATLVQPVGSPLSLECTVEGTSNPNLYWYRQAAGRGLQLLFYSVGIGQISSEVPQNLSASRPQDRQFILSSKKLLLSDSGFYLCAWRKAAGHTDAQYFGPGTRLTVL.

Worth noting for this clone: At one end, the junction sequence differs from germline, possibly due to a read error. DNA for the CDR3: TGTGCCAGCAGTCAACAGGGGGAGATCTACGAGCAGTGCTTC. Encoded protein: CASSQQGEIYEQCF. The chain recombines TRBV27 with TRBJ2-7; 8 nucleotides agree with TRBD1. Germline V lookup: CDR1 MNHEY, CDR2 SMNVEV (reference sequence). The CDR3 length is 14 residues.